One sample yielded the 17 T cell receptor beta chains listed below, sequenced in a study of identical twins. One entry per CDR3 protein, called by TCRdb with MiXCR from the 5' RACE reads. The repertoire holds under 450,000 distinct CDR3 sequences, with less than 20% as singletons. Sample: naive T cells sorted from blood. Every receptor here comes from a man between 45 and 60 years old in good health.

The V gene is TRBV18, the J gene TRBJ2-1, with unresolved D. Deletions cut 5 bases from V and 6 bases from J, with 2 bases between. The CDR3 covers 10 residues. Germline loops: CDR1 KGHSH, CDR2 LQKENI. In DNA form, the CDR3 reads TGTGCCAGCTCAAGCAATGAGCAGTTCTTC. Translation gives CASSSNEQFF.

This clonotype was recorded a few times. The V call is TRBV6-5, the J call TRBJ2-1; a weak D match, TRBD2 (6 bases). Germline values: CDR1 MNHEY, CDR2 SVGAGI. The CDR3 has 12 residues. Between the trimmed V and J ends, which lost 10 bases and 4 bases, there was a span of 11 bases. The CDR3 spells CATWAGYNEQFF. In nucleotides, the CDR3 is TGTGCCACCTGGGCGGGGTACAATGAGCAGTTCTTC.

This clonotype was observed at least ten times. The CDR3 bases are TGTGCCAGCAGCTTAGAGCAGTTAAGCTCTGGAAACACCATATATTTT. Protein product: CASSLEQLSSGNTIYF. The chain uses TRBV7-9 and TRBJ1-3; unclear D gene. The CDR3 consists of 16 residues. Germline CDR1 SEHNR, CDR2 FQNEAQ (reference sequence). V lost 1 base and J 0 bases, leaving 10 bases between the germline ends.

This clonotype was picked up a small number of times. The V gene is TRBV5-1, the J gene TRBJ2-2; D is undetermined. V lost 4 bases, J lost 2 bases, and 15 bases lay in between. The CDR3 runs 16 residues. The germline CDR1 and CDR2 sequences are SGHRS and YFSETQ. CDR3 bases: TGCGCCAGCAGCCTCCGGGCCGCTAGTAACACCGGGGAGCTGTTTTTT. Protein product: CASSLRAASNTGELFF.

The chain combines TRBV20-1 with TRBJ2-3, with unresolved D. CDR3 length: 13 residues. The V gene's germline CDR1 is DFQATT and CDR2 SNEGSKA (reference sequence). Deletions cut 5 bases from V and 0 bases from J, with 9 bases between. CDR3 amino acids: CSAWGRSTDTQYF. Written as DNA, the CDR3 is TGCAGTGCTTGGGGTCGGAGCACAGATACGCAGTATTTT.

The CDR3 is CASSPPYLWTGDPSYEQYF. The CDR3 nucleotides are TGTGCCAGCTCACCACCCTACCTCTGGACAGGGGACCCATCCTACGAGCAGTACTTC. V gene TRBV18 combines with J gene TRBJ2-7; 9 bases map to TRBD1. The ends lost 0 bases at V and 1 base at J; junction bases unmatched: 13. The CDR3 totals 19 residues. Germline-derived CDR1 and CDR2 are KGHSH and LQKENI.

The chain carries TRBV7-9 and TRBJ2-7, with TRBD1 identical over 11 bases. The CDR3 has 15 residues. With V trimmed by 5 bases and J by 7 bases, 10 bases remained unmatched. Germline CDR1 and CDR2: SEHNR and FQNEAQ (reference sequence). CDR3 residues: CASSRGQGAVDEQYF. CDR3 sequence (DNA): TGTGCCAGCAGCCGAGGACAGGGGGCGGTCGATGAGCAGTACTTC.

Only a few counts were recorded for this clonotype. This chain joins TRBV6-1 and TRBJ2-7; TRBD2 aligns across 7 bases. Germline V gives CDR1 MNHNS, CDR2 SASEGT. CDR3 length equals 13 residues. The J segment lost 6 bases and the V segment lost 7 bases, leaving 9 bases of the junction unmatched. CDR3 region: CASTPAGRAEQYF. CDR3 sequence (DNA): TGTGCCAGCACGCCAGCGGGGAGGGCCGAGCAGTACTTC.

V is TRBV25-1 and J is TRBJ2-2; 8 bases match TRBD1. Germline loops: CDR1 MGHDK, CDR2 SYGVNS. The CDR3 consists of 15 residues. Germline trimming cut 1 base from V and 4 bases from J; bases unmatched to any gene: 2. The CDR3 reads CASSEWGQVTGELFF. In DNA, the CDR3 is TGTGCCAGCAGTGAATGGGGACAGGTCACCGGGGAGCTGTTTTTT.

This clonotype has a handful of counts. The chain uses TRBV9 and TRBJ2-1; D is possibly TRBD1 or TRBD2 (5 bases each). Germline loops: CDR1 SGDLS, CDR2 YYNGEE. This CDR3 is 16 amino acids long. V lost 3 bases to trimming and J lost 1 base, with 14 bases between them. CDR3 sequence reads: CASSASGTASYNEQFF. The DNA of the CDR3 is TGTGCCAGCAGCGCGTCTGGGACGGCTTCCTACAATGAGCAGTTCTTC.

The rearrangement uses TRBV6-2 or TRBV6-3 and TRBJ1-4; 9 bases match TRBD1. In germline, CDR1 is MNHEY, CDR2 SVGEGT. The V and J ends lost 5 bases and 8 bases, in that order; junction bases with no gene match: 3. There are 13 residues in the CDR3. CDR3 sequence (DNA): TGTGCCAGCAGTGACGGGACAGGGGAAAAACTGTTTTTT. This translates into CASSDGTGEKLFF.

This clonotype showed up many times. V is TRBV12-3 or TRBV12-4 and J is TRBJ2-2; 8 nucleotides agree with TRBD2. This CDR3 spans 15 amino acids. The V gene end was trimmed by 10 bases and the J gene end by 5 bases; junction bases not matched to a gene: 12. CDR3 coding DNA: TGTGCCACCTCAAGGCTAGCGGGCGTTACCGGGGAGCTGTTTTTT. Its protein product is CATSRLAGVTGELFF.

J is TRBJ2-3 and V is TRBV3-1, with 7 bases fitting TRBD1. The CDR3 has 17 amino acids. The V gene's germline CDR1 is LGHDT and CDR2 YNNKEL (reference sequence). Losses at the gene ends were 2 bases for V and 4 bases for J; bases not matched to a gene: 12. CDR3 in DNA: TGTGCCAGCAGCCAATCATTCCGGACAGGCCACGCAGATACGCAGTATTTT. Translated, it gives CASSQSFRTGHADTQYF.

The chain combines TRBV4-2 with TRBJ2-3, with 7 positions matching TRBD2. Germline V gene sequence: CDR1 LGHNA, CDR2 YNFKEQ. V gave up 1 base and J gave up 4 bases; unmatched junction bases: 5. The CDR3 is 15 amino acids. The CDR3 region is CASSQAGGGADTQYF. CDR3 in DNA: TGTGCCAGCAGCCAAGCCGGCGGGGGTGCAGATACGCAGTATTTT.

The chain employs TRBV2 and TRBJ2-3, with a weak D call TRBD1 (6 bases). Trimming stripped 7 bases from V and 5 bases from J, with 28 bases between. Germline V CDR1 and CDR2: SNHLY, FYNNEI. This CDR3 comprises 18 residues. The CDR3 spells CASNSDWGLGSSQDTQYF. CDR3 coding DNA: TGTGCCAGCAATAGTGATTGGGGGCTGGGCTCATCACAAGATACGCAGTATTTT. The full variable domain, rest sourced from reference TRBV2 and TRBJ2-3, is EPEVTQTPSHQVTQMGQEVILRCVPISNHLYFYWYRQILGQKVEFLVSFYNNEISEKSEIFDDQFSVERPDGSNFTLKIRSTKLEDSAMYFCASNSDWGLGSSQDTQYFGPGTRLTVL.

This clonotype has more than one count but fewer than ten. The V call is TRBV7-9, the J call TRBJ2-2; D perhaps matches TRBD1 (6 bases). Germline CDR1 and CDR2: SEHNR and FQNEAQ (reference sequence). Trimming took 4 bases from V and 1 from J, leaving 10 bases between them. The CDR3 is made up of 15 amino acids. The CDR3 is CASSSLQGNTGELFF. The CDR3 nucleotides read TGTGCCAGCAGCTCATTACAGGGGAACACCGGGGAGCTGTTTTTT. The variable domain in full, completed from reference TRBV7-9 and TRBJ2-2, reads DTGVSQNPRHKITKRGQNVTFRCDPISEHNRLYWYRQTLGQGPEFLTYFQNEAQLEKSRLLSDRFSAERPKGSFSTLEIQRTEQGDSAMYLCASSSLQGNTGELFFGEGSRLTVL.

This clonotype occurred many times. This chain connects TRBV29-1 to TRBJ2-3; 16 bases fit TRBD2. The CDR3 covers 19 residues. Germline assignment: CDR1 SQVTM and CDR2 ANQGSEA. With V trimmed by 4 bases and J by 3 bases, 13 bases remained unmatched. CDR3 residues: CSVAGSGTSGRGGTDTQYF. The DNA for the CDR3 is TGCAGCGTTGCGGGATCCGGGACTAGCGGGAGGGGAGGTACAGATACGCAGTATTTT.